The TCR beta chain under discussion was sequenced for a study of blood T cell repertoires in COVID-19. About the study: The study drew acute and convalescent COVID-19 samples from the United States, Italy and Spain. Nucleic acid was either cDNA or gDNA, and it came from T cells, B-cell-depleted T cells, or PBMCs.

This CDR3 spans 13 amino acids. CDR1 and CDR2 (germline): SQVTM, ANQGSEA. V was pared by 0 bases and J by 8 bases, with 13 bases between. Source study methods: Counts of nucleated cells, estimated from reference gene primer amplification, were obtained. Measured with immunoSEQ multiplex PCR; TCRdb has only the in-frame clones, and not every one. The DNA gave D and trimming, while V, J and clone size come from that table. Counted here are roughly 55,000 clones, under 85% occurring once; the ten biggest clones make up around 3.5%. The sequencing input was peripheral blood. This sequence was found in a man aged 55 to 70 with acute or convalescent COVID-19. This chain links TRBV29-1 with TRBJ1-2; D unclear. CDR3 sequence reads: CSVEDMARWGYTF. Here the CDR3 DNA reads TGCAGCGTTGAAGATATGGCAAGATGGGGCTACACCTTC.